Below, 26 T cell receptor beta chains from the same sample are listed, as sequenced in a study of T cell changes during pregnancy in multiple sclerosis. Libraries were prepared by immunoSEQ multiplex PCR; TCRdb keeps only in-frame clonotypes and omits some of them. The data contain 45,000 to 70,000 clones, 92% of them singletons. Specimen: CD4+ T cells from peripheral blood mononuclear cells, collected after pregnancy. The source of these receptors is a female donor in good health, enrolled as a control in a pregnancy study.

The genes are TRBV6-5 and TRBJ2-3; 7 bases align to TRBD2. CDR1 is MNHEY, CDR2 SVGAGI, per germline. The CDR3 contains 14 residues. The V segment lost 7 bases and the J segment 0 bases; nucleotides outside the gene matches: 4. As DNA, the CDR3 is TGTGCCAGCACGGGGCGGGGGAGCACAGATACGCAGTATTTT. It yields the protein CASTGRGSTDTQYF.

J is TRBJ2-3 and V is TRBV12-1; the D call in the table, TRBD2, was not verified against the DNA. TRBV12-1 is a documented pseudogene. CDR3 size: 15 residues. This CDR3 is CASSLWRSSTDTQYF. The CDR3 DNA reads TGTGCCAGCAGCTTATGGAGATCTAGCACAGATACGCAGTATTTT.

The genes are TRBV5-5 and TRBJ1-5, with 7 bases identical to TRBD1. The ends lost 5 bases at V and 7 bases at J; junction bases unmatched: 6. The CDR3 runs to 13 residues. Germline CDR1 and CDR2: SGHKS and YYEKEE (reference sequence). CDR3 amino acids: CASSHDRVQPQHF. CDR3 DNA sequence: TGTGCCAGCAGTCACGACAGGGTACAGCCCCAGCATTTT. The full variable domain, in which reference TRBV5-5 and TRBJ1-5 provide the parts outside the CDR3, is DAGVTQSPTHLIKTRGQQVTLRCSPISGHKSVSWYQQVLGQGPQFIFQYYEKEERGRGNFPDRFSARQFPNYSSELNVNALLLGDSALYLCASSHDRVQPQHFGDGTRLSIL.

The rearrangement joins TRBV19 to TRBJ1-1, with D unresolved. V lost 5 bases and J lost 4, with 11 bases in between. This CDR3 has 13 residues. Germline loops: CDR1 LNHDA, CDR2 SQIVND (reference sequence). The DNA of the CDR3 is TGTGCCAGTAGTCTCCGAGGAACCACTGAAGCTTTCTTT. It specifies CASSLRGTTEAFF.

V and J are TRBV15 and TRBJ1-6; 8 nucleotides line up with TRBD1. Germline values: CDR1 LNHNV, CDR2 YYDKDF (reference sequence). V lost 5 bases to trimming and J lost 5 bases; unmatched junction nucleotides: 5. The CDR3 contains 15 residues. The CDR3: CATSRNRGNNSPLHF. DNA for the CDR3: TGTGCCACCAGCCGCAACAGGGGGAATAATTCACCCCTCCACTTT.

The table lists this clone with a count of one. The chain recombines TRBV6-5 with TRBJ2-7; 7 nucleotides match TRBD1. The CDR3 has 13 residues. Germline values: CDR1 MNHEY, CDR2 SVGAGI. Unmatched junction bases numbered 11, after V lost 6 bases and J lost 9 bases. The CDR3 DNA sequence: TGTGCCAGCAGCCTGAACGACAGGGCTGGGCAGTACTTC. Its protein is CASSLNDRAGQYF.

The chain links TRBV14 to TRBJ2-5; D is possibly TRBD1 (6 bases). Between the trimmed V and J ends, which lost 4 bases and 1 base, there was a span of 13 bases. CDR1 is SGHDN and CDR2 is FVKESK in the germline V gene. The CDR3 has 15 amino acids. The CDR3 DNA reads as TGTGCCAGCAGCCCTTATACAGGGACCCAAGAGACCCAGTACTTC. This sequence encodes CASSPYTGTQETQYF.

The sample holds a few counts of this clone. The V gene is TRBV21-1, the J gene TRBJ1-6; TRBD1 is the table's D call and was not checked against the DNA. TRBV21-1 is a pseudogene locus. The CDR3 consists of 12 residues. CDR3 in DNA: TGTGCCAGCCCAGGGGTCGATTCACCCCTCCACTTT. This codes for CASPGVDSPLHF.

The chain combines TRBV9 with TRBJ1-3; perhaps TRBD1 as D (5 bases). The germline CDR1 and CDR2 sequences are SGDLS and YYNGEE. The CDR3 extends over 16 amino acids. Trimming removed 3 bases from V and 3 bases from J, with 16 bases in between. The CDR3 reads CASSATTARDGNTIYF. The CDR3 coding sequence is TGTGCCAGCAGCGCGACGACAGCGAGAGATGGAAACACCATATATTTT.

The J gene is TRBJ2-2, the V gene TRBV6-5; possibly TRBD1 for D (6 bases). This CDR3 has 15 residues. Germline V gene data show CDR1 as MNHEY and CDR2 as SVGAGI. The V end was cut by 2 bases, the J end by 4 bases, with 11 bases between. The chain's CDR3 is CASSYMDRITGELFF. The CDR3 DNA reads as TGTGCCAGCAGTTACATGGACAGAATCACCGGGGAGCTGTTTTTT.

This sequence joins TRBV7-2 and TRBJ2-7; D perhaps matches TRBD1 (5 bases). V was shortened by 4 bases and J by 5 bases, with 15 bases between the two germline ends. CDR3 length: 14 residues. The germline V gene has CDR1 SGHTA and CDR2 FQGNSA. The CDR3 nucleotides are TGTGCCAGCAGCTCACAGGTGGCTAACCACGAGCAGTACTTC. Residues: CASSSQVANHEQYF.

The V gene is TRBV6-5, the J gene TRBJ2-1, with 7 bases lining up with TRBD2. The germline CDR1 and CDR2 sequences are MNHEY and SVGAGI. The V gene end was trimmed by 6 bases and the J gene end by 7 bases; junction bases not matched to a gene: 9. The CDR3 loop spans 14 amino acids. CDR3 DNA sequence: TGTGCCAGCAGAAGGCCGGGGGGTCTGAATGAGCAGTTCTTC. Translation: CASRRPGGLNEQFF.

The chain recombines TRBV7-2 with TRBJ2-4, with TRBD2 matching over 13 bases. Trimming removed 4 bases from V and 2 bases from J; junction bases left unmatched: 5. The CDR3 spans 17 residues. Germline lookup yields CDR1 SGHTA and CDR2 FQGNSA. CDR3 sequence: CASSSTSGGAPKNIQYF. The CDR3 DNA sequence: TGTGCCAGCAGCTCTACTAGCGGGGGGGCTCCCAAAAACATTCAGTACTTC.

J is TRBJ2-7 and V is TRBV28, with D possibly being TRBD1 (5 bases). The CDR3 contains 13 residues. V lost 3 bases and J 0 bases, leaving 6 bases between the germline ends. Germline CDR1 is MDHEN and CDR2 is SYDVKM. CDR3 loop: CASSFQGSYEQYF. CDR3 sequence (DNA): TGTGCCAGCAGTTTCCAGGGCTCCTACGAGCAGTACTTC.

V is TRBV14 and J is TRBJ2-7, with 12 bases identical to TRBD1. Germline V CDR1 and CDR2: SGHDN, FVKESK. The CDR3 consists of 19 residues. V dropped 3 bases and J dropped 2; count of bases not matched to a gene: 14. The CDR3 nucleotides read TGTGCCAGCAGCCAGGATCCGGGACAGGGGGCCGGAGGCACCTACGAGCAGTACTTC. Protein sequence: CASSQDPGQGAGGTYEQYF.

This clone was detected only a few times. The rearrangement links TRBV4-2 to TRBJ2-3; tentatively, D is TRBD2 (6 bases). The CDR3 has 15 amino acids. The germline CDR1 and CDR2 sequences are LGHNA and YNFKEQ. V lost 4 bases to trimming and J lost 4 bases, with 15 bases between them. CDR3 DNA sequence: TGTGCCAGCAGCCCTCTGGGCAGGGAGGCAGATACGCAGTATTTT. It is translated as CASSPLGREADTQYF.

The CDR3 DNA sequence: TGTGCCAGCAGCTTAACCGGCAATGAGCAGTTCTTC. Translating it yields CASSLTGNEQFF. V and J are TRBV7-3 and TRBJ2-1; unclear D gene. V dropped 0 bases and J dropped 6 bases, with 3 bases sitting between them. Germline V gives CDR1 SGHTA, CDR2 FQGTGA. The CDR3 loop spans 12 amino acids.

As to this clone: The junction departs from the called germline gene at one end, perhaps through a read error. The CDR3 sequence is CSAREGPYSF. The DNA for the CDR3 is TGCAGTGCTAGAGAGGGCCCCTACTCCTTC. The chain combines TRBV20-1 with TRBJ1-2; D gene unclear. This CDR3 is built from 10 residues. Germline CDR1 reads DFQATT; CDR2 reads SNEGSKA (reference sequence).

The J gene is TRBJ2-7, the V gene TRBV19; TRBD1 matches at 9 bases. In germline, CDR1 is LNHDA, CDR2 SQIVND (reference sequence). The CDR3 runs to 14 residues. Losses at the gene ends were 5 bases for V and 7 bases for J; bases not matched to a gene: 9. This chain's CDR3 is CASSRGQGLEEQYF. CDR3 in DNA: TGTGCCAGTAGTCGAGGACAGGGGTTAGAGGAGCAGTACTTC.

This chain uses TRBV5-1 with TRBJ2-6; D gene unclear. This CDR3 region has 16 residues. Germline CDR1 and CDR2: SGHRS and YFSETQ. V lost 0 bases, J lost 0 bases, and 7 bases lay in between. CDR3 residues: CASSLVGTSGANVLTF. Written as DNA, the CDR3 is TGCGCCAGCAGCTTGGTGGGCACCTCTGGGGCCAACGTCCTGACTTTC. Drawing the rest from reference TRBV5-1 and TRBJ2-6, the complete variable domain is KAGVTQTPRYLIKTRGQQVTLSCSPISGHRSVSWYQQTPGQGLQFLFEYFSETQRNKGNFPGRFSGRQFSNSRSEMNVSTLELGDSALYLCASSLVGTSGANVLTFGAGSRLTVL.

This clone was recorded only once. V usage is TRBV6-5 and J usage is TRBJ2-7; D unresolved. Trimming cost V 5 bases and J 3 bases, with 11 bases left between them. The CDR3 extends over 13 amino acids. The V gene's germline CDR1 is MNHEY and CDR2 SVGAGI. In DNA form, the CDR3 reads TGTGCCAGCAGTACCTCCCGAGGCTACGAGCAGTACTTC. This sequence encodes CASSTSRGYEQYF.

The V call is TRBV11-3, the J call TRBJ2-3; 7 bases are shared with TRBD1. The germline gives CDR1 SGHNT, CDR2 YENEEA. Trimming removed 4 bases from V and 3 bases from J; junction bases left unmatched: 1. This CDR3 is built from 13 residues. The chain's CDR3 is CASSWDRTDTQYF. CDR3 in DNA: TGTGCCAGCAGCTGGGACAGAACAGATACGCAGTATTTT.

Only one count was recorded for this clone. The sample carries other DNA sequences with the same CDR3. The chain employs TRBV18 and TRBJ1-3; TRBD1 matches 7 bases. The CDR3 extends over 15 amino acids. With V trimmed by 2 bases and J by 4 bases, 5 bases remained unmatched. The germline V gene encodes CDR1 KGHSH and CDR2 LQKENI. CDR3 in DNA: TGTGCCAGCTCACCAGGCAGGACAGGAGGAAACACCATATATTTT. This encodes CASSPGRTGGNTIYF.

This chain connects TRBV7-2 to TRBJ1-3; weak D call: TRBD1 (5 bases). Germline V gene sequence: CDR1 SGHTA, CDR2 FQGNSA. V was trimmed by 4 bases and J by 9 bases, leaving 19 bases between them. This CDR3 has 15 amino acids. For the CDR3, the DNA is TGTGCCAGCAGCTCAGGTGGGGGGATCGTTACCACCATATATTTT. Amino acids: CASSSGGGIVTTIYF.

This chain connects TRBV7-8 to TRBJ1-5, with D perhaps TRBD1 (5 bases). Trimming took 3 bases from V and 4 from J, leaving 10 bases between them. Germline lookup yields CDR1 SGHVS and CDR2 FQNEAQ. The CDR3 consists of 14 residues. CDR3 residues: CASSLDNPNQPQHF. The CDR3 nucleotides read TGTGCCAGCAGCTTGGACAACCCTAATCAGCCCCAGCATTTT.

The chain couples TRBV2 to TRBJ1-2; 7 positions agree with TRBD1. The CDR3 has 12 amino acids. V was pared by 8 bases and J by 2 bases, with 2 bases of the junction left unmatched. Germline CDR1 reads SNHLY; CDR2 reads FYNNEI. The CDR3 DNA reads as TGTGCCAGCGGGGACAGAAACTATGGCTACACCTTC. Amino acid sequence: CASGDRNYGYTF. The complete variable domain, with remaining parts taken from reference TRBV2 and TRBJ1-2, reads EPEVTQTPSHQVTQMGQEVILRCVPISNHLYFYWYRQILGQKVEFLVSFYNNEISEKSEIFDDQFSVERPDGSNFTLKIRSTKLEDSAMYFCASGDRNYGYTFGSGTRLTVV.